Below, 17 T cell receptor beta chains from the same sample are listed, as sequenced in a study of blood T cell repertoires in COVID-19. Produced via immunoSEQ multiplex PCR; TCRdb's table is partial and in-frame only. This table holds 150,000 to 200,000 clones, approximately 79% found once. Sequencing was done on a sample of peripheral blood. The receptors were sampled from a man over 45 who had recovered from COVID-19.

The chain uses TRBV5-4 and TRBJ1-6, with D unresolved. Between the trimmed V and J ends, which lost 4 bases and 0 bases, there was a span of 2 bases. The CDR3 covers 13 residues. Germline V gene sequence: CDR1 SGHNT, CDR2 YYREEE (reference sequence). CDR3 coding DNA: TGTGCCAGCAGCCTCTCCTATAATTCACCCCTCCACTTT. Translated, it gives CASSLSYNSPLHF.

The chain uses TRBV5-5 and TRBJ1-1; 10 bases fit TRBD1. With V trimmed by 4 bases and J by 4 bases, 13 bases remained unmatched. CDR1 and CDR2 from the germline V gene are SGHKS and YYEKEE (reference sequence). CDR3 length: 17 residues. The DNA for the CDR3 is TGTGCCAGCAGCAGTAGGACAGGGGGTGTGGACGGCACTGAAGCTTTCTTT. Encoded protein: CASSSRTGGVDGTEAFF.

This chain uses TRBV5-8 with TRBJ1-5; no firm D call. The V gene's germline CDR1 is SGHTS and CDR2 YDEGEE. Trimming pared 6 bases from V and 0 bases from J, leaving 10 bases between. CDR3 length equals 14 residues. CDR3 in amino acids: CASTLGGSNQPQHF. CDR3 DNA: TGTGCCAGCACCCTTGGAGGTAGCAATCAGCCCCAGCATTTT.

J is TRBJ1-3 and V is TRBV6-5; TRBD1 might be the D (6 bases). The CDR3 contains 13 residues. The V gene lost 7 bases and the J gene lost 2 bases, with 9 bases spanning the gap. CDR1 MNHEY and CDR2 SVGAGI come from the germline V gene. Written as DNA, the CDR3 is TGTGCCAGCATCCAGGGGACTGGAAACACCATATATTTT. It is translated as CASIQGTGNTIYF.

This sequence joins TRBV16 and TRBJ1-2; D remains unclear. The germline CDR1 and CDR2 sequences are KGHSY and FQNENV. Trimming took off 0 bases at V and 4 bases at J, with 3 bases between the two ends. CDR3 length equals 12 residues. The CDR3, as DNA: TGTGCCAGCAGCCAATCGGCCTATGGCTACACCTTC. Translated: CASSQSAYGYTF.

The table lists this clone with a count of one. The chain is built from TRBV5-5 and TRBJ1-6, with 7 bases aligning to TRBD1. With 3 bases clipped from V and 11 bases from J, the junction kept 5 bases outside the gene matches. Per germline, CDR1 SGHKS and CDR2 YYEKEE (reference sequence). The CDR3 contains 13 residues. In nucleotides, the CDR3 is TGTGCCAGCAGCTCTGGGACAGCAACACCCCTCCACTTT. Amino acids: CASSSGTATPLHF.

This clone has just a few counts. V and J are TRBV28 and TRBJ1-1, with D perhaps matching TRBD1 (6 bases). Deletions cut 5 bases from V and 10 bases from J, with 14 bases between. Germline V gene sequence: CDR1 MDHEN, CDR2 SYDVKM. The CDR3 contains 12 residues. This chain's CDR3 is CASSPSGVVAFF. The CDR3 DNA reads as TGTGCCAGCAGTCCCTCAGGGGTCGTAGCTTTCTTT.

This sequence joins TRBV7-2 and TRBJ1-3, with a possible D match to TRBD1 (6 bases). From germline, CDR1 is SGHTA and CDR2 FQGNSA. Trimming removed 2 bases at V and 4 bases at J, with 15 bases between. The CDR3 extends over 16 amino acids. CDR3 sequence reads: CASSLPITGFGNTIYF. DNA of the CDR3: TGTGCCAGCAGCTTACCTATAACAGGGTTCGGAAACACCATATATTTT.

In nucleotides, the CDR3 is TGTGCCAGCAGGGACGGGACTGCCGGGCAGCCCCAGCATTTT. Translated: CASRDGTAGQPQHF. The chain uses TRBV6-5 and TRBJ1-5; D might be TRBD1 (5 bases). The ends were cut back, 6 bases at V and 7 bases at J, with 16 bases in the middle. CDR1 is MNHEY, CDR2 SVGAGI, per germline. The CDR3 sequence is 14 residues long.

The chain couples TRBV12-5 to TRBJ2-1; TRBD2 matches at 10 bases. The CDR3 covers 17 residues. The ends lost 5 bases at V and 1 base at J; junction bases unmatched: 8. The V gene's germline CDR1 is LGHNT and CDR2 FRNRAP. CDR3 sequence: CASGRQLAGLSYNEQFF. DNA of the CDR3: TGTGCTAGTGGTCGACAACTAGCGGGGCTTTCCTACAATGAGCAGTTCTTC.

Only one count was recorded for this clone. Other nucleotide sequences in the sample specify the same CDR3. The J gene is TRBJ1-1, the V gene TRBV6-1; no reliable D call. V was pared by 2 bases and J by 2 bases, with 6 bases between. CDR3 length: 13 amino acids. Germline CDR1 reads MNHNS; CDR2 reads SASEGT. The CDR3 sequence: CASSEIVNTEAFF. The DNA for the CDR3 is TGTGCCAGCAGTGAAATAGTTAACACTGAAGCTTTCTTT.

The rearrangement links TRBV19 to TRBJ2-7; 8 bases line up with TRBD1. This CDR3 is built from 14 residues. Germline CDR1 reads LNHDA; CDR2 reads SQIVND (reference sequence). Trimming at V came to 3 bases and at J to 5 bases, leaving 6 bases not matched to a gene. The CDR3 protein is CASSIGQGGHEQYF. Written as DNA, the CDR3 is TGTGCCAGTAGTATCGGACAGGGCGGGCACGAGCAGTACTTC.

The chain combines TRBV19 with TRBJ2-1; D unclear. V gave up 3 bases and J gave up 0 bases, with 12 bases separating them. This CDR3 has 16 residues. Germline V lookup: CDR1 LNHDA, CDR2 SQIVND (reference sequence). CDR3 in DNA: TGTGCCAGTAGTATTTCCCTCTCTACCTCCTACAATGAGCAGTTCTTC. Amino acids: CASSISLSTSYNEQFF.

This clone was observed once. The chain links TRBV10-3 to TRBJ2-1; TRBD1 might be the D (5 bases). CDR1 ENHRY and CDR2 SYGVKD come from the germline V gene. The V gene lost 5 bases and the J gene lost 6 bases, with 11 bases spanning the gap. This CDR3 is built from 13 residues. CDR3 amino acids: CAISIDSLNEQFF. CDR3 nucleotides: TGTGCCATCAGTATAGACAGCCTCAATGAGCAGTTCTTC.

CDR3 bases: TGTGCCAGCTCACCAAGTCAGAATAATTCACCCCTCCACTTT. It yields the protein CASSPSQNNSPLHF. The gene calls are TRBV18 and TRBJ1-6; D gene ambiguous. This CDR3 is built from 14 residues. Germline CDR1 reads KGHSH; CDR2 reads LQKENI. V was trimmed by 2 bases and J by 5 bases, leaving 7 bases between them.

The chain links TRBV10-3 to TRBJ2-7, with a weak D call TRBD2 (6 bases). V shed 9 bases and J shed 2 bases, with 14 bases lying between them. Germline assignment: CDR1 ENHRY and CDR2 SYGVKD. This CDR3 has 13 amino acids. CDR3 DNA sequence: TGTGCCATTCAAGGCCGCGGGGCCTACGAGCAGTACTTC. As protein: CAIQGRGAYEQYF.

The genes are TRBV27 and TRBJ2-7, with a tentative D call TRBD2 (6 bases). CDR3 length: 18 amino acids. Trimming took 2 bases from V and 3 from J, leaving 23 bases between them. CDR1 MNHEY and CDR2 SMNVEV come from the germline V gene (reference sequence). In nucleotides, the CDR3 is TGTGCCAGCAGTTTAAGATTAGTGACTAGATTAATGTTCTACGAGCAGTACTTC. Its translation: CASSLRLVTRLMFYEQYF.